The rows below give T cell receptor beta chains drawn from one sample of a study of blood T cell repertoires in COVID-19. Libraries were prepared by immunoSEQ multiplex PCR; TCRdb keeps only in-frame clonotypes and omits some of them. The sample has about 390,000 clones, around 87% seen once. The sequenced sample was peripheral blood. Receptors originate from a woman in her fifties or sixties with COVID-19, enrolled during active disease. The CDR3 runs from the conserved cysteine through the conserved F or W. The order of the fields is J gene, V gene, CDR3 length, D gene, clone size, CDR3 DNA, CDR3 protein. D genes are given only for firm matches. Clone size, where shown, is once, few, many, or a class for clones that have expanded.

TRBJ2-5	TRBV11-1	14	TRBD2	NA	TGTGCCAGCAGCAAGAGAGGGGAGGGGGAGACCCAGTACTTC	CASSKRGEGETQYF
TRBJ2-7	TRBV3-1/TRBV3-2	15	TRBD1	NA	TGTGCCAGCAGCCAAGGGACAGGGGCACCCTACGAGCAGTACTTC	CASSQGTGAPYEQYF
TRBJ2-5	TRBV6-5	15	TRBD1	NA	TGTGCCAGCAGTCCCCCTCGGACAGGGCGTGCGACCCAGTACTTC	CASSPPRTGRATQYF
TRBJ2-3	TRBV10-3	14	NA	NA	TGTGCCATCAGTGAGTCCCCAGACACAGATACGCAGTATTTT	CAISESPDTDTQYF
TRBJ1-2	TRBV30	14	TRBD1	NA	TGTGCCTGGAGTGTACGGCACAGGGGGGGTGGCTACACCTTC	CAWSVRHRGGGYTF
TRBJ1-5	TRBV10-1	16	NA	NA	TGCGCCAGCAGGATGTACGGGGATGGGAGCAATCAGCCCCAGCATTTT	CASRMYGDGSNQPQHF
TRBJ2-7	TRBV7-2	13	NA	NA	TGTGCCAGCAGCTTCGACAGAACCTACGAGCAGTACTTC	CASSFDRTYEQYF
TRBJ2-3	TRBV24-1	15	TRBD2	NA	TGTGCCTCCCTCTTCCCGCGGGGGGCCACAGATACGCAGTATTTT	CASLFPRGATDTQYF
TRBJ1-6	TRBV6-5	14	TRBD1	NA	TGTGCCAGCAGCGACGGGACAGGGGGTTCACCCCTCCACTTT	CASSDGTGGSPLHF
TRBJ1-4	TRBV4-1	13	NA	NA	TGCGCCAGCAGAATCCAGGGGAATGAAAAACTGTTTTTT	CASRIQGNEKLFF
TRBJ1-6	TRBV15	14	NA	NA	TGTGCCACCAGCCCACGTACGACAGGTGGCCCCCTCCACTTT	CATSPRTTGGPLHF
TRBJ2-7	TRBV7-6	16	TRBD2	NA	TGTGCCAGCAGCTTAGAGGTTGGGACTAGCAGATACGAGCAGTACTTC	CASSLEVGTSRYEQYF
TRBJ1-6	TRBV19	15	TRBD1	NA	TGTGCCAGTAGTATCCGGGACAGGTGGGATTCACCCCTCCACTTT	CASSIRDRWDSPLHF
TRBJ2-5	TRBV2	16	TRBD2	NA	TGTGCCAGCAGTGTTGGTGGCGGGGGGCCCCAAGAGACCCAGTACTTC	CASSVGGGGPQETQYF
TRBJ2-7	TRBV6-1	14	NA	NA	TGTGCCAGCAGCCTAGGCCCAAAAACCTACGAGCAGTACTTC	CASSLGPKTYEQYF
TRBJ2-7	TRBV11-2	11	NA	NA	TGTGCCAGCAGCCCGGGATACGAGCAGTACTTC	CASSPGYEQYF
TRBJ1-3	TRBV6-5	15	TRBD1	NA	TGTGCCAGCAATTGGGACAGGAACTCTGGAAACACCATATATTTT	CASNWDRNSGNTIYF
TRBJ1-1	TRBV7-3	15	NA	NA	TGTGCCAGCAGCTTAGACGGCCGAGCGAAGACTGAAGCTTTCTTT	CASSLDGRAKTEAFF
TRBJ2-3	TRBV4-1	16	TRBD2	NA	TGCGCCAGCAGCCAAGAGACTAGCGGGGGAACAGATACGCAGTATTTT	CASSQETSGGTDTQYF
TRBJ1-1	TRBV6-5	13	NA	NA	TGTGCCACGGGGGGACACCTGAACACTGAAGCTTTCTTT	CATGGHLNTEAFF
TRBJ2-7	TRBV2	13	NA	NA	TGTGCCAGCAGTGGCGGACAGTCCTACGAGCAGTACTTC	CASSGGQSYEQYF
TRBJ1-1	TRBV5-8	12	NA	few	TGTGCCAGCAGCCGAGGAGGGACTGAAGCTTTCTTT	CASSRGGTEAFF
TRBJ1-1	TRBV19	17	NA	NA	TGTGCCAGTAGGGTCCCCAGTGGAGAGGTTGTGAACACTGAAGCTTTCTTT	CASRVPSGEVVNTEAFF
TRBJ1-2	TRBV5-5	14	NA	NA	TGTGCCAGCAGTCACAGTGAACCTAACTATGGCTACACCTTC	CASSHSEPNYGYTF
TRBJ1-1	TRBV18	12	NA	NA	TGTGCCAGCTCACCACCGGAGACGGCGGCTTTCTTT	CASSPPETAAFF
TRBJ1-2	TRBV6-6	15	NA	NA	TGTGCCAGCAGTTACAGTAGGGGGAATAACTATGGCTACACCTTC	CASSYSRGNNYGYTF
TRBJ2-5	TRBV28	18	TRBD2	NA	TGTGCCAGCAGCCCCTCGACTAGCGGGGGGGGGCGGAGAGAGACCCAGTACTTC	CASSPSTSGGGRRETQYF
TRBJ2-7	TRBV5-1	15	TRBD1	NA	TGCGCCAGCCGGGAACAGGGGGCAAGTTACCACGAGCAGTACTTC	CASREQGASYHEQYF
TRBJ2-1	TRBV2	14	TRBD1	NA	TGTGCCAGCAGTGCTGGACAGGGGTTTAATGAGCAGTTCTTC	CASSAGQGFNEQFF
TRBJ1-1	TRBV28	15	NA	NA	TGTGCCAGCAGTTGGGTGAGGGGAGGAAACACTGAAGCTTTCTTT	CASSWVRGGNTEAFF
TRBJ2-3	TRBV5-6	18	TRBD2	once	TGTGCCAGCAGCTTGTATGGGACTAGCGGGGGGGACCGAGATACGCAGTATTTT	CASSLYGTSGGDRDTQYF
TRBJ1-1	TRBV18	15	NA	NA	TGTGCCAGCTCACCGCCGAGGGGAGGGAACACTGAAGCTTTCTTT	CASSPPRGGNTEAFF
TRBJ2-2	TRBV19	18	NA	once	TGTGCCAGTAGTATAGAAGAGTGGAGCAGAACCAACACCGGGGAGCTGTTTTTT	CASSIEEWSRTNTGELFF
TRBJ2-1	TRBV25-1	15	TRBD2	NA	TGTGCCAGCAGACCCGGGGGGGGCTTAGTAGCTGAGCAGTTCTTC	CASRPGGGLVAEQFF
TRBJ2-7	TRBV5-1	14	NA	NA	TGCGCCAGTCAGAAGACATCCAGTCCCTACGAGCAGTACTTC	CASQKTSSPYEQYF
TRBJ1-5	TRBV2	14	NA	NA	TGTGCCAGCAATCCGGACAGTAGCAATCAGCCCCAGCATTTT	CASNPDSSNQPQHF
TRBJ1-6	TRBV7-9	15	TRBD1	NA	TGTGCCAGTCGGGACAGGGGTTTGTTGAATTCACCCCTCCACTTT	CASRDRGLLNSPLHF
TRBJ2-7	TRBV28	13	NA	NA	TGTGCCAGCAGTTTAGGTCCCCCCCAGGAGCAGTACTTC	CASSLGPPQEQYF
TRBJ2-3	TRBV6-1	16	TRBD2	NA	TGTGCCAGCAGTGGACTAGCGGGGGGGGGCACAGATACGCAGTATTTT	CASSGLAGGGTDTQYF
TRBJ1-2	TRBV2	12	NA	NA	TGTGCCAGCAGGGACTTTAACTATGGCTACACCTTC	CASRDFNYGYTF
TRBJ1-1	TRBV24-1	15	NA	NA	TGTGCCACCAGTGATCCCCGGGGGGGCGACACTGAAGCTTTCTTT	CATSDPRGGDTEAFF
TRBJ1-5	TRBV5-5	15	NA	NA	TGTGCCAGCAGCGTCGGGATTTCAAGCAATCAGCCCCAGCATTTT	CASSVGISSNQPQHF